The TCR beta chain under discussion was sequenced for a study of patients with pleural tuberculosis. Germline CDR1 reads MNHEY; CDR2 reads SMNVEV (reference sequence). The CDR3 sequence is 15 residues long. J was trimmed by 4 bases and V by 5 bases; bases with no gene match: 7. At least ten counts were recorded for this clonotype. A single record per CDR3 protein comes from TCRdb applying MiXCR to the reads. The sample yields under 65,000 distinct CDR3 sequences, about 6.8% seen once. The receptor was derived from a human donor with pleural tuberculosis. The chain uses TRBV27 and TRBJ2-2; 7 bases are a match to TRBD1. The CDR3 sequence: CASSPRGRSTGELFF. The CDR3 bases are TGTGCCAGCAGTCCTAGGGGGCGCAGCACCGGGGAGCTGTTTTTT.